This is a list of T cell receptor beta chains from one sample in a study of control samples from healthy donors and cancer patients. Sequencing was performed with immunoSEQ multiplex PCR; in TCRdb, only in-frame clones are kept and a portion is missing. The sample has over 150,000 clones, roughly 95% seen once; the top ten hold 0.85% to 1.3%. Material: blood. The receptors were sampled from a woman under 40 in good health. The conserved cysteine and the conserved F or W are not part of the CDR3 here.

v_call	j_call	cdr3_aa
TRBV27	TRBJ2-7	ASSLGGLYEQY
TRBV28	TRBJ1-1	ASSFRGADTEAF
TRBV2	TRBJ1-5	ASSEGNRHQPQH
TRBV19	TRBJ2-1	ASSFLPGQGYNEQF
TRBV6-5	TRBJ2-6	ASRTTSGANVLT
TRBV30	TRBJ1-5	AWSVTELGPQH
TRBV15	TRBJ1-4	ATSFTGTGAGRDEKLF
TRBV20-1	TRBJ2-1	SASSKGASSYNEQF
TRBV28	TRBJ1-5	ASSPDSANQPQH
TRBV9	TRBJ2-7	ASSVRGDSTYEQY
TRBV7-9	TRBJ1-1	ASSLAGEAF
TRBV30	TRBJ2-7	AWSVRSYEQY
TRBV25-1	TRBJ1-4	ASSEGGPTSNEKLF
TRBV2	TRBJ2-2	ASSGPPRELF
TRBV28	TRBJ2-1	ASRLLAGDYNEQF
TRBV11-2	TRBJ1-6	ASSLIFVSPLH
TRBV19	TRBJ2-5	ASRRTGDGEVPQETQY
TRBV9	TRBJ1-3	ASSVDGRPGNTIY
TRBV10-3	TRBJ2-1	AISEGREDYNEQF
TRBV28	TRBJ2-1	ASSWDPYNEQF
TRBV11-2	TRBJ2-7	ASSFTVFYEQY
TRBV6-5	TRBJ1-1	ASHRTAATEAF
TRBV7-9	TRBJ1-1	ASSLVGGQEAF
TRBV29-1	TRBJ2-2	SVPSRQGRVTGELF
TRBV25-1	TRBJ1-1	ASSVRDRAETEAF
TRBV7-3	TRBJ2-1	ASSLFSGEGGNEQF
TRBV2	TRBJ2-2	ASRGDRTNTGELF
TRBV28	TRBJ1-2	ASSPWGQGLGYT
TRBV24-1	TRBJ1-1	ATSDSRGRTEAF
TRBV4-1	TRBJ1-1	ASSQDQGLMNTEAF
TRBV5-6	TRBJ1-2	ASSLEGQVYGYT
TRBV6-5	TRBJ1-5	ASRATGVQPQH
TRBV19	TRBJ2-1	ASSIRTLGTRYNEQF
TRBV28	TRBJ1-2	ASSTGTGGGYT
TRBV5-5	TRBJ2-7	ASSSPFVGSYEQY
TRBV28	TRBJ1-6	ASSPPPGSAYNSPLH
TRBV27	TRBJ2-2	ASSNTGELF
TRBV27	TRBJ2-3	ASSWTGAMTDTQY
TRBV19	TRBJ2-3	ASSISGRETDTQY
TRBV19	TRBJ2-1	ASSIGGGSYNEQF
TRBV6-2/TRBV6-3	TRBJ1-2	ASSSPPFYGYT
TRBV5-1	TRBJ2-7	ASSLRGYEQY
TRBV4-1	TRBJ1-5	ASSQETGQKNQPQH